One and the same sample provided the 31 T cell receptor beta chains below, sequenced in a study of cytomegalovirus exposure and HLA in healthy donors. Primers for the PCR totalled 60 Vbeta and 13 Jbeta. Sequenced by immunoSEQ multiplex PCR; TCRdb stores in-frame clones only, minus some. The sample includes 150,000 to 200,000 clones, 78% of them seen just once. Specimen: PBMCs. The origin of the receptors is a woman between 40 and 50 years old in good health and CMV-seropositive.

The CDR3 DNA reads as TGTGCCAGCAGCTTGGCACAACAGAGTCACACAGATACGCAGTATTTT. Its translation: CASSLAQQSHTDTQYF. V usage is TRBV5-8 and J usage is TRBJ2-3; D not resolved. CDR1 and CDR2 (germline): SGHTS, YDEGEE. The CDR3 totals 16 residues. V lost 0 bases to trimming and J lost 2 bases, with 13 bases between them.

This clone showed up just once. DNA for the CDR3: TGTGCCAGCAGTGATTACGGTTCACAGTATGGCTACACCTTC. It yields the protein CASSDYGSQYGYTF. The chain combines TRBV25-1 with TRBJ1-2; D gene ambiguous. Between the trimmed V and J ends, which lost 3 bases and 5 bases, there was a span of 13 bases. CDR3 length equals 14 residues. Germline V gives CDR1 MGHDK, CDR2 SYGVNS.

This rearrangement joins TRBV12-5 to TRBJ1-1; possibly TRBD1 for D (5 bases). CDR1 and CDR2 (germline): LGHNT, FRNRAP. There are 15 residues in the CDR3. Trimming shortened V by 0 bases and J by 5 bases, and 13 bases separated the two germline ends. The chain's CDR3 is CASGLVLSRVTEAFF. The CDR3 DNA follows: TGTGCTAGTGGTTTGGTACTATCCAGGGTGACTGAAGCTTTCTTT.

Comments on this clone: A junction end diverges from the germline sequence, so it may reflect a read error. J is TRBJ2-6 and V is TRBV30; D possibly corresponds to TRBD1 (5 bases). This CDR3 comprises 14 residues. Germline V gene data show CDR1 as GTSNPN and CDR2 as SVGIG (reference sequence). This CDR3 reads CAWSGTSGANILTF. In nucleotides, the CDR3 is TGTGCCTGGAGTGGGACGTCTGGGGCCAACATCCTGACTTTC.

The chain employs TRBV7-2 and TRBJ2-7; D not certain. V lost 1 base, J lost 1 base, and 11 bases lay in between. Germline-derived CDR1 and CDR2 are SGHTA and FQGNSA. The CDR3 runs 15 residues. CDR3 nucleotides: TGTGCCAGCAGCTTAGTCGGCGCAGGATCCTACGAGCAGTACTTC. It yields the protein CASSLVGAGSYEQYF.

J is TRBJ1-1 and V is TRBV2; 11 bases fit TRBD1. Germline values: CDR1 SNHLY, CDR2 FYNNEI. The CDR3 runs 15 residues. With V trimmed by 6 bases and J by 7 bases, 10 bases remained unmatched. The CDR3 sequence: CASRPGQGANYEAFF. Written as DNA, the CDR3 is TGTGCCAGCAGGCCCGGACAGGGGGCTAATTATGAAGCTTTCTTT.

This clone was picked up a small number of times. Within the sample, other DNA sequences also encode this same CDR3. The chain is built from TRBV30 and TRBJ1-1, with no clear D. V lost 0 bases and J 1 base, leaving 6 bases between the germline ends. Germline assignment: CDR1 GTSNPN and CDR2 SVGIG (reference sequence). CDR3 size: 13 residues. The chain's CDR3 is CAWSVRGNTEAFF. The CDR3 DNA reads TGTGCCTGGAGTGTACGCGGGAACACTGAAGCTTTCTTT.

The chain couples TRBV7-2 to TRBJ1-5; D is perhaps TRBD1 (5 bases). Germline V gives CDR1 SGHTA, CDR2 FQGNSA. The CDR3 loop spans 17 amino acids. V gave up 6 bases and J gave up 0 bases, with 18 bases separating them. The CDR3 region is CASSPTRGSYSNQPQHF. The CDR3 DNA sequence: TGTGCCAGCAGTCCAACCCGGGGGTCTTATAGCAATCAGCCCCAGCATTTT.

This clone appeared once. V usage is TRBV19 and J usage is TRBJ2-5; D may be TRBD1 (6 bases). This CDR3 comprises 15 residues. Trimming took off 5 bases at V and 1 base at J, with 14 bases between the two ends. Germline-derived CDR1 and CDR2 are LNHDA and SQIVND (reference sequence). CDR3 protein: CASSPRTGFQETQYF. CDR3 nucleotide sequence: TGTGCCAGTAGTCCACGCACAGGGTTCCAAGAGACCCAGTACTTC.

The chain couples TRBV29-1 to TRBJ2-1; 8 positions agree with TRBD2. Germline V gene lookup returns CDR1 SQVTM and CDR2 ANQGSEA. There are 14 residues in the CDR3. Germline trimming cut 4 bases from V and 0 bases from J; bases unmatched to any gene: 2. The CDR3 protein is CSVAGGSSYNEQFF. CDR3 nucleotide sequence: TGCAGCGTTGCGGGAGGGAGCTCCTACAATGAGCAGTTCTTC.

The V gene is TRBV5-6, the J gene TRBJ2-5, with D hard to call. Looked up from germline, CDR1 is SGHDT and CDR2 is YYEEEE. The CDR3 has 14 amino acids. V lost 4 bases and J lost 1, with 11 bases in between. The CDR3 sequence: CASSLTAVQETQYF. The CDR3, as DNA: TGTGCCAGCAGCCTCACAGCAGTCCAAGAGACCCAGTACTTC.

V usage is TRBV12-5 and J usage is TRBJ1-5; TRBD1 agrees at 7 bases. After removal of 7 bases from V and 4 bases from J, the junction contained 7 bases not matched to a gene. The germline gives CDR1 LGHNT, CDR2 FRNRAP. The CDR3 sequence is 14 residues long. The CDR3 DNA reads as TGTGCTAGTGTTCTGGGACAGAGTAATCAGCCCCAGCATTTT. It yields the protein CASVLGQSNQPQHF.

The rearrangement links TRBV28 to TRBJ1-1; D not certain. The CDR3 runs 15 residues. Trimming left V 2 bases short and J 3 bases short, with 13 bases between. The germline gives CDR1 MDHEN, CDR2 SYDVKM. In nucleotides, the CDR3 is TGTGCCAGCAGTTTACTTACCCGGAGGCACACTGAAGCTTTCTTT. It translates to CASSLLTRRHTEAFF. Combining the CDR3 with reference TRBV28 and TRBJ1-1 gives the whole variable domain DVKVTQSSRYLVKRTGEKVFLECVQDMDHENMFWYRQDPGLGLRLIYFSYDVKMKEKGDIPEGYSVSREKKERFSLILESASTNQTSMYLCASSLLTRRHTEAFFGQGTRLTVV.

This clone was detected only once. The sample holds other DNA sequences that translate to the same CDR3. The rearrangement links TRBV7-2 to TRBJ1-1; D possibly corresponds to TRBD1 (5 bases). V lost 5 bases, J lost 5 bases, and 15 bases lay in between. Germline V gene lookup returns CDR1 SGHTA and CDR2 FQGNSA. The CDR3 contains 14 residues. For the CDR3, the DNA is TGTGCCAGCAGCCCCGGGGGAGTGGGGACTGAAGCTTTCTTT. Translation gives CASSPGGVGTEAFF. The complete variable domain, with remaining parts taken from reference TRBV7-2 and TRBJ1-1, reads GAGVSQSPSNKVTEKGKDVELRCDPISGHTALYWYRQSLGQGLEFLIYFQGNSAPDKSGLPSDRFSAERTGGSVSTLTIQRTQQEDSAVYLCASSPGGVGTEAFFGQGTRLTVV.

This chain connects TRBV14 to TRBJ2-7, with D possibly matching TRBD2 (5 bases). The V gene's germline CDR1 is SGHDN and CDR2 FVKESK. The CDR3 runs to 14 residues. V was shortened by 3 bases and J by 4 bases, with 13 bases between the two germline ends. The CDR3 loop reads CASSHPGREYEQYF. The CDR3, as DNA: TGTGCCAGCAGCCACCCGGGAAGGGAATACGAGCAGTACTTC.

Note on this clone: The same CDR3 arises from other DNA sequences in this sample as well. This chain uses TRBV30 with TRBJ1-1; no reliable D call. This CDR3 spans 13 amino acids. CDR1 and CDR2 (germline): GTSNPN, SVGIG (reference sequence). V lost 0 bases and J 1 base, leaving 6 bases between the germline ends. The CDR3 spells CAWSVLGNTEAFF. DNA of the CDR3: TGTGCCTGGAGTGTACTAGGGAACACTGAAGCTTTCTTT.

This clone was counted a few times. The V gene is TRBV30, the J gene TRBJ2-1; 8 bases are shared with TRBD2. Germline CDR1 and CDR2: GTSNPN and SVGIG (reference sequence). V shed 3 bases, J shed 6 bases, and the junction held 10 bases outside the gene matches. The CDR3 contains 15 residues. CDR3 nucleotides: TGTGCCTGGAGGCACGGGAGGGTAGGGGGCAATGAGCAGTTCTTC. The encoded protein is CAWRHGRVGGNEQFF.

This clone has a single count. The CDR3 sequence is CASSRTGGNSPLHF. In nucleotides, the CDR3 is TGTGCCAGCAGCCGGACAGGGGGCAATTCACCCCTCCACTTT. V usage is TRBV7-9 and J usage is TRBJ1-6; 11 bases agree with TRBD1. Germline CDR1 and CDR2: SEHNR and FQNEAQ (reference sequence). The CDR3 runs to 14 residues. Trimming cost V 5 bases and J 7 bases; bases outside gene matches: 1. The full variable domain, rest sourced from reference TRBV7-9 and TRBJ1-6, is DTGVSQNPRHKITKRGQNVTFRCDPISEHNRLYWYRQTLGQGPEFLTYFQNEAQLEKSRLLSDRFSAERPKGSFSTLEIQRTEQGDSAMYLCASSRTGGNSPLHFGNGTRLTVT.

V and J are TRBV7-2 and TRBJ1-4; a possible D gene is TRBD1 (5 bases). Looked up from germline, CDR1 is SGHTA and CDR2 is FQGNSA. Deletions cut 5 bases from V and 4 bases from J, with 11 bases between. This CDR3 comprises 14 residues. The CDR3 DNA follows: TGTGCCAGCAGCCCCGTGGGGGGTAATGAAAAACTGTTTTTT. Protein: CASSPVGGNEKLFF.

The chain uses TRBV4-2 and TRBJ1-3; 7 bases match TRBD1. CDR3 size: 17 residues. Trimming removed 0 bases from V and 4 bases from J; junction bases left unmatched: 9. Germline V gene lookup returns CDR1 LGHNA and CDR2 YNFKEQ. The CDR3 spells CASSQDVRGPGGNTIYF. DNA of the CDR3: TGTGCCAGCAGCCAAGATGTAAGGGGGCCAGGGGGAAACACCATATATTTT.

J is TRBJ2-3 and V is TRBV29-1; no definite D call. The CDR3 sequence is 11 residues long. CDR1 SQVTM and CDR2 ANQGSEA come from the germline V gene. V was trimmed by 5 bases and J by 4 bases, leaving 7 bases between them. CDR3 protein: CSVPDPDTQYF. CDR3 nucleotides: TGCAGCGTTCCAGATCCAGATACGCAGTATTTT.

About this clone itself: Within the sample, other DNA sequences also encode this same CDR3. V gene TRBV10-3 combines with J gene TRBJ1-2; D remains unclear. Between the trimmed V and J ends, which lost 3 bases and 4 bases, there was a span of 6 bases. Germline values: CDR1 ENHRY, CDR2 SYGVKD. The CDR3 totals 12 residues. The CDR3 is CAISDRGYGYTF. CDR3 in DNA: TGTGCCATCAGTGACCGGGGCTATGGCTACACCTTC.

V and J are TRBV25-1 and TRBJ1-1, with D uncertain. CDR3 size: 15 residues. Germline values: CDR1 MGHDK, CDR2 SYGVNS. The V end was cut by 1 base, the J end by 1 base, with 10 bases between. CDR3 DNA: TGTGCCAGCAGTGAATCCGGAGGACCGAACACTGAAGCTTTCTTT. It translates to CASSESGGPNTEAFF.

The chain has TRBV9 and TRBJ1-2, with a tentative D call TRBD1 (6 bases). This CDR3 has 14 amino acids. Looked up from germline, CDR1 is SGDLS and CDR2 is YYNGEE. Trimming pared 6 bases from V and 0 bases from J, leaving 12 bases between. The CDR3: CASTRTVTNYGYTF. The CDR3 DNA follows: TGTGCCAGCACTAGGACAGTCACTAACTATGGCTACACCTTC.

The chain has TRBV10-3 and TRBJ1-2; D perhaps matches TRBD1 (6 bases). CDR1 ENHRY and CDR2 SYGVKD come from the germline V gene. Trimming removed 3 bases from V and 6 bases from J, with 14 bases in between. CDR3 length equals 14 residues. CDR3 DNA sequence: TGTGCCATCAGTGAATATGGCCAGGGGAATGGCTACACCTTC. It is translated as CAISEYGQGNGYTF.

This clone was counted once. The chain joins TRBV6-6 to TRBJ2-5; D is possibly TRBD1 (6 bases). V lost 8 bases, J lost 5 bases, and 12 bases lay in between. The CDR3 loop spans 12 amino acids. Germline V gene sequence: CDR1 MNHNY, CDR2 SVGAGI (reference sequence). CDR3 in DNA: TGTGCCAGCCTACAGGGCGGGGAGACCCAGTACTTC. This codes for CASLQGGETQYF.

The chain uses TRBV2 and TRBJ2-3; a possible D gene is TRBD1 (5 bases). Germline-derived CDR1 and CDR2 are SNHLY and FYNNEI. V dropped 9 bases and J dropped 8 bases, with 18 bases sitting between them. The CDR3 has 13 amino acids. CDR3 region: CASQPETQGTQYF. The CDR3 coding sequence is TGTGCCAGTCAACCAGAAACCCAGGGTACGCAGTATTTT.

V gene TRBV28 combines with J gene TRBJ2-7; 7 bases agree with TRBD1. V gave up 7 bases and J gave up 2 bases; unmatched junction bases: 5. CDR3 size: 13 residues. Germline V gene data show CDR1 as MDHEN and CDR2 as SYDVKM. CDR3 nucleotide sequence: TGTGCCAGCACCCGAGGGGGCGCCTACGAGCAGTACTTC. Protein product: CASTRGGAYEQYF.

This chain joins TRBV9 and TRBJ1-5; D gene uncertain. The CDR3 sequence is 13 residues long. CDR1 is SGDLS, CDR2 YYNGEE, per germline. Trimming stripped 1 base from V and 2 bases from J, with 4 bases between. DNA for the CDR3: TGTGCCAGCAGCGTACGAGGCAATCAGCCCCAGCATTTT. Translated, it gives CASSVRGNQPQHF.

The table lists this clone with a count of one. V is TRBV4-3 and J is TRBJ2-7; 10 positions agree with TRBD1. The CDR3 is 15 amino acids. V shed 4 bases and J 3 bases; nucleotides not matched to a gene: 6. Germline values: CDR1 LGHNA, CDR2 YSLEER. The CDR3 DNA reads TGCGCCAGCAGCCTAAGACAGGGGGCGAACTACGAGCAGTACTTC. Protein product: CASSLRQGANYEQYF.

This chain connects TRBV30 to TRBJ1-5; D gene ambiguous. Trimming cost V 2 bases and J 4 bases, with 12 bases left between them. Germline V CDR1 and CDR2: GTSNPN, SVGIG (reference sequence). CDR3 size: 14 residues. This CDR3 reads CAWSFSASNQPQHF. CDR3 nucleotide sequence: TGTGCCTGGAGTTTCAGCGCGAGTAATCAGCCCCAGCATTTT.